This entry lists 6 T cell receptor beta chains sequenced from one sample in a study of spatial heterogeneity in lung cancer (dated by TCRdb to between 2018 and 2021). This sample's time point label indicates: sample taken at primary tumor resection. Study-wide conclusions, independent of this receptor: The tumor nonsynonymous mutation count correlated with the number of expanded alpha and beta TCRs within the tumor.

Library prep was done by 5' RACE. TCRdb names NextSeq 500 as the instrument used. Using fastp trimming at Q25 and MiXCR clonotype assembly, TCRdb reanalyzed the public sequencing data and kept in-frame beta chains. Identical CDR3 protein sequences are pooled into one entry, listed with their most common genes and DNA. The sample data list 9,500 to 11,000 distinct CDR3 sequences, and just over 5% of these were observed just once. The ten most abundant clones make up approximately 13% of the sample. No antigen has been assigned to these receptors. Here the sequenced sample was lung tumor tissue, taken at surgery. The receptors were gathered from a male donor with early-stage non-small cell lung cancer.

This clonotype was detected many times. DNA for the CDR3: TGTGCCAGCACAACTAGCGGGATCAACACCGGGGAGCTGTTTTTT. It encodes CASTTSGINTGELFF. This chain links TRBV27 with TRBJ2-2, with 10 bases that match TRBD2. Germline V CDR1 and CDR2: MNHEY, SMNVEV (reference sequence). V dropped 7 bases and J dropped 2; count of bases not matched to a gene: 4. CDR3 length: 15 residues.

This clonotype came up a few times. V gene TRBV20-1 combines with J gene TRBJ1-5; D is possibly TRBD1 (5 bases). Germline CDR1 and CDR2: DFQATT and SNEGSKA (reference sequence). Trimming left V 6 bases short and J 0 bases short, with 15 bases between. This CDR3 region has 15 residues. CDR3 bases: TGCAGTGCCTCCCGACAGAGCAATAGCAATCAGCCCCAGCATTTT. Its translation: CSASRQSNSNQPQHF.

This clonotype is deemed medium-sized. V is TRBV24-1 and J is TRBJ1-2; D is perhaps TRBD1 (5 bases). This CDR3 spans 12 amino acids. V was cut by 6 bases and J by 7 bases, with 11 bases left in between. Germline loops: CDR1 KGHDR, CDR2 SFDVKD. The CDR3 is CATSSGRGGYTF. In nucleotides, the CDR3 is TGTGCCACCAGTTCAGGGAGAGGTGGCTACACCTTC.

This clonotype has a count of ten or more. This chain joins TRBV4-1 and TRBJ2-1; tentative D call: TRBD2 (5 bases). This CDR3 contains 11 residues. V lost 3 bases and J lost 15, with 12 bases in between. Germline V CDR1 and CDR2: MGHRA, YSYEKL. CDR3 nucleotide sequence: TGCGCCAGCAGCCATTACGAGGACTGGTTCTTC. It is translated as CASSHYEDWFF.

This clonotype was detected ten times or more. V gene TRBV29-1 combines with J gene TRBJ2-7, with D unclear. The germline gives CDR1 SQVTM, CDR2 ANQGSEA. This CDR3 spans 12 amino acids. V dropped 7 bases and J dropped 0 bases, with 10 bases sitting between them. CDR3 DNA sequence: TGCAGCGCCCAGGAGAGCTCCTACGAGCAGTACTTC. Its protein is CSAQESSYEQYF.

CDR3 in amino acids: CATSRDLTSGSYEQYF. CDR3 DNA sequence: TGTGCCACCAGCAGAGATTTGACTAGCGGGTCCTACGAGCAGTACTTC. The chain is built from TRBV15 and TRBJ2-7, with 10 nucleotides matching TRBD2. V was pared by 0 bases and J by 1 base, with 3 bases of the junction left unmatched. CDR1 and CDR2 from the germline V gene are LNHNV and YYDKDF (reference sequence). The CDR3 runs 16 residues.